These 10 T cell receptor beta chains came from one sample sequenced in a study of T cell changes during pregnancy in multiple sclerosis. Sequencing was performed with immunoSEQ multiplex PCR; in TCRdb, only in-frame clones are kept and a portion is missing. The table includes 90,000 to 100,000 clones, 90% to 95% detected once. This sample comprised peripheral blood, obtained in the first trimester of pregnancy. The origin of the receptors is a female donor with multiple sclerosis, enrolled in a pregnancy study.

This clone was counted once. The gene calls are TRBV18 and TRBJ1-1; a weak D match, TRBD1 (5 bases). Trimming stripped 3 bases from V and 7 bases from J, with 12 bases between. The germline CDR1 and CDR2 sequences are KGHSH and LQKENI. CDR3 length: 13 residues. This CDR3 reads CASSPPRGDEAFF. DNA for the CDR3: TGTGCCAGCTCACCTCCGCGGGGGGATGAAGCTTTCTTT. Full variable domain (missing parts from reference TRBV18 and TRBJ1-1): NAGVMQNPRHLVRRRGQEARLRCSPMKGHSHVYWYRQLPEEGLKFMVYLQKENIIDESGMPKERFSAEFPKEGPSILRIQQVVRGDSAAYFCASSPPRGDEAFFGQGTRLTVV.

The rearrangement links TRBV4-1 to TRBJ2-2; 9 nucleotides line up with TRBD2. The CDR3 is 16 amino acids. J was trimmed by 5 bases and V by 4 bases; bases with no gene match: 8. Germline V gives CDR1 MGHRA, CDR2 YSYEKL. CDR3 sequence (DNA): TGCGCCAGCAGCCCGGGGGGAGCGGGGGGAACCGGGGAGCTGTTTTTT. This gives the protein CASSPGGAGGTGELFF.

V gene TRBV7-9 combines with J gene TRBJ1-5; TRBD1 aligns across 7 bases. This CDR3 has 13 amino acids. The trim removed 4 bases at V and 5 bases at J, leaving 2 bases unmatched. Germline CDR1 and CDR2: SEHNR and FQNEAQ (reference sequence). The CDR3 nucleotides are TGTGCCAGCAGCTCGGGACAGCATCAGCCCCAGCATTTT. This translates into CASSSGQHQPQHF.

The chain combines TRBV10-3 with TRBJ2-5; D possibly corresponds to TRBD2 (5 bases). The CDR3 is 14 residues long. Germline assignment: CDR1 ENHRY and CDR2 SYGVKD. V lost 4 bases and J 2 bases, leaving 11 bases between the germline ends. The CDR3 is CAISAGKTQETQYF. The CDR3 DNA reads TGTGCCATCAGTGCGGGGAAGACACAAGAGACCCAGTACTTC.

The genes are TRBV7-2 and TRBJ2-7, with 8 bases aligning to TRBD2. The junction had 8 bases not matched to a gene; V was cut back by 6 bases and J by 7 bases. The germline gives CDR1 SGHTA, CDR2 FQGNSA. This CDR3 contains 13 residues. The CDR3, as DNA: TGTGCCAGCAGACCGGGGGGGCCTGGTGAGCAGTACTTC. Its translation is CASRPGGPGEQYF. Together with reference TRBV7-2 and TRBJ2-7, the CDR3 gives the full variable domain: GAGVSQSPSNKVTEKGKDVELRCDPISGHTALYWYRQSLGQGLEFLIYFQGNSAPDKSGLPSDRFSAERTGGSVSTLTIQRTQQEDSAVYLCASRPGGPGEQYFGPGTRLTVT.

The rearrangement uses TRBV2 and TRBJ1-4; D might be TRBD1 (5 bases). Germline-derived CDR1 and CDR2 are SNHLY and FYNNEI. The V end lost 1 base, the J end lost 8 bases, and 8 bases lay between the germline ends. This CDR3 contains 13 residues. The CDR3 DNA reads as TGTGCCAGCAGTGAAGGGGGGAGGGAAAAACTGTTTTTT. Protein product: CASSEGGREKLFF.

This clone came up a few times. This rearrangement joins TRBV6-1 to TRBJ1-2; TRBD1 might be the D (6 bases). The CDR3 spans 15 residues. From germline, CDR1 is MNHNS and CDR2 SASEGT. Trimming took 5 bases from V and 4 from J, leaving 17 bases between them. As DNA, the CDR3 is TGTGCCAGCAGTCCCCGGGACAATTCCCTCTATGGCTACACCTTC. Translation: CASSPRDNSLYGYTF.

This sequence joins TRBV6-5 and TRBJ1-2; the D gene is possibly TRBD1 (6 bases). V was cut by 6 bases and J by 0 bases, with 17 bases left in between. Germline V lookup: CDR1 MNHEY, CDR2 SVGAGI. There are 16 residues in the CDR3. Here the CDR3 reads CASRYGTPIANYGYTF. CDR3 bases: TGTGCCAGCAGATACGGGACACCAATAGCTAACTATGGCTACACCTTC.

This chain joins TRBV4-2 and TRBJ2-5, with 7 bases matching TRBD2. CDR3 length equals 16 residues. CDR1 LGHNA and CDR2 YNFKEQ come from the germline V gene. V lost 2 bases, J lost 2 bases, and 8 bases stayed unmatched. The DNA of the CDR3 is TGTGCCAGCAGCCAAACCTCTGGGGGGGAACAAGAGACCCAGTACTTC. Protein product: CASSQTSGGEQETQYF.

The rearrangement uses TRBV7-2 and TRBJ1-1; 7 positions agree with TRBD1. CDR1 and CDR2 from the germline V gene are SGHTA and FQGNSA. V lost 7 bases, J lost 5 bases, and 10 bases stayed unmatched. The length of the CDR3 is 14 residues. The CDR3: CASNPERGRTEAFF. For the CDR3, the DNA is TGTGCCAGCAACCCGGAAAGGGGGCGGACTGAAGCTTTCTTT.